This TCR beta chain came from a study of regulatory T cells in long-lasting Graves disease. The study, taken as a whole, reports: Favored usage of TRBV28, TRBJ1-2 and TRBJ2-5 was recorded in persistent disease.

On this clonotype: The antigen is unknown.

Time point: newly diagnosed GD, antithyroid drugs for less than 3 months. From RNA extracted from PBMCs, the TCR library was made. To make TCR beta libraries, researchers used iRepertoire HTBI primers and Arm-PCR of CDR3 regions. TCRdb analysed the multiplex PCR reads with MiXCR anew, one entry per CDR3 protein. Among 550,000 or so distinct CDR3 sequences, around 12% were seen once, and the ten largest hold approximately 9%. V gave up 3 bases and J gave up 0 bases, with 12 bases separating them. The germline V gene has CDR1 MNHGY and CDR2 SVAAGI. The CDR3 extends over 16 amino acids. The data were also submitted as part of a second study, on T cells in Graves' hyperthyroidism and ophthalmopathy. That paper notes: Most clonotypes expanded in the thyroid (above 0.001) were also present in blood.

The chain has TRBV6-9 and TRBJ1-3, with D unresolved. This clonotype was sampled from a woman aged 25 to 39 with Graves disease. The source material was peripheral blood mononuclear cells (PBMCs), sampled at new diagnosis, from a patient treated with antithyroid drugs. The DNA for the CDR3 is TGTGCCAGCAGTTACGGTATGGGCTACTCTGGAAACACCATATATTTT. This codes for CASSYGMGYSGNTIYF.